This T cell receptor (beta chain) was identified in a study of T cells in Graves' hyperthyroidism and ophthalmopathy. The table lists this clonotype with many counts. Its antigen remains unidentified. Findings and caveats of the study: Also found in blood were most expanded thyroid clonotypes above 0.001.

Deletions cut 8 bases from V and 10 bases from J, with 20 bases between. This CDR3 is built from 14 residues. Germline loops: CDR1 MDHEN, CDR2 SYDVKM. From RNA transcripts, TCR beta CDR3 regions were amplified. HTBI primers were used for first-round RT-PCR of the TCR CDR3. MiXCR, run by TCRdb on the multiplex PCR reads, gives a single entry per CDR3 protein. Of about 200,000 distinct CDR3 sequences listed, less than 20% are singletons. The diagnostic basis comprised clinical symptoms, serum thyroxine and TRAb, thyroid ultrasound and orbital computed tomography. Sequenced input: blood. This TCR was recovered from a woman aged 50 to 60 with Graves' hyperthyroidism. The chain uses TRBV28 and TRBJ1-4; D might be TRBD1 (5 bases). The CDR3: CASHLAGGEGKLFF. CDR3 sequence (DNA): TGTGCCAGCCACCTGGCGGGGGGTGAGGGAAAACTGTTTTTT.